This TCR beta chain was identified during a study of cytomegalovirus exposure and HLA in healthy donors. Study as a whole: In an earlier analysis, 95 million to 130 million unique TCR beta sequences were found from about 180 million T cells.

With respect to this clone: Antigen unknown.

CDR1 SGHRS and CDR2 YFSETQ come from the germline V gene. This CDR3 comprises 14 residues. Trimming removed 4 bases at V and 0 bases at J, with 7 bases between. The PCR employed 60 Vbeta primers together with 13 Jbeta primers. Using immunoSEQ multiplex PCR, the repertoire was profiled, and TCRdb retains in-frame clones only, with some absent. This table has approximately 98,000 clones, more than 60% appearing once. The study's findings and limits: Confirmation in vitro established that a few CMV-associated chains were specific for CMV antigens. The investigators catalogued 150 to 200 TCR beta chains as cytomegalovirus-associated.

This sequence originates from a man aged 18 to 30 in good health and CMV-seropositive. Source material: PBMCs. The chain is built from TRBV5-1 and TRBJ2-2; maybe TRBD1 (5 bases). CDR3 sequence: CASSKTANTGELFF. The CDR3 nucleotides are TGCGCCAGCAGCAAGACAGCGAACACCGGGGAGCTGTTTTTT.